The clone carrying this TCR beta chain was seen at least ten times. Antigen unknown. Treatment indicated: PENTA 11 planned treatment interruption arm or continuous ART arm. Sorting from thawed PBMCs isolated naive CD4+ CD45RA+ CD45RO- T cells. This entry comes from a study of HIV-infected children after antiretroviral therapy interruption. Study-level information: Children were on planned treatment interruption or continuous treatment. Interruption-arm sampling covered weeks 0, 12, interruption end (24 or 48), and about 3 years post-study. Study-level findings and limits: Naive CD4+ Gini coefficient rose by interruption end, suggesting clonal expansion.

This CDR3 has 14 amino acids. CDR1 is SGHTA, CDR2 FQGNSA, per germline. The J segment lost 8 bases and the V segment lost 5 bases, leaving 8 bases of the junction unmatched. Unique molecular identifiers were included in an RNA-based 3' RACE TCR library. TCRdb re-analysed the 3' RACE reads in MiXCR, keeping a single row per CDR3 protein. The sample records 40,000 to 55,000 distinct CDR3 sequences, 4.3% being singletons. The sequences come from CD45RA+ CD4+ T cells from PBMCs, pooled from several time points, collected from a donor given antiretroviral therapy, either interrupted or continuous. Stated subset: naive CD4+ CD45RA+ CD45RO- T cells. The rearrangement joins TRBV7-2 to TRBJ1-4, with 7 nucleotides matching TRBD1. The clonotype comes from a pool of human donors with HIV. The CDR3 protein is CASSLTGEQEKLFF. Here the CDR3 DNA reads TGTGCCAGCAGCCTAACAGGGGAGCAGGAAAAACTGTTTTTT.